The rows below give T cell receptor beta chains drawn from one sample of a study of graft-versus-host responses after intestinal transplantation. What these receptors recognize is not known. The protocol was immunoSEQ multiplex PCR, while the TCRdb copy is restricted to in-frame clones and leaves out a portion. This sample has nearly 110,000 clones, with roughly 89% found just once. The sample here was unstimulated CD4+ T cells sorted from spleen or lymph node cells, taken before transplant. These receptors originate from a human donor who was the organ donor for an intestinal transplant. Both conserved end residues are part of each CDR3. Fields, in order: D gene, V gene, J gene, clone size, CDR3 DNA, CDR3 protein. D genes are given only for firm matches. Only part of the rows carry a size: once, few, many, or a class if the clone is expanded.

NA	TRBV6-6	TRBJ1-5	NA	TGTGCCAGCAGTTACAAAGCCCTACAGCCCCAGCATTTT	CASSYKALQPQHF
NA	TRBV10-1	TRBJ2-1	once	TGCGCCAGCAGTCGATTTATGGCTAATGAGCAGTTCTTC	CASSRFMANEQFF
NA	TRBV2	TRBJ1-4	NA	TGTGCCAGCAGGAGTGGAGGCCCCTCAGGGGAACTGTTTTTT	CASRSGGPSGELFF
NA	TRBV27	TRBJ2-3	NA	TGTGCCAGCAGTTCATCAAATCACCCGACGACAGATACGCAGTATTTT	CASSSSNHPTTDTQYF
TRBD1	TRBV19	TRBJ2-4	NA	TGTGCCAGTAGTATTTTGGGCTACCAGGGGGCCAATACCAAAAACATTCAGTACTTC	CASSILGYQGANTKNIQYF
TRBD2	TRBV18	TRBJ2-1	NA	TGTGCCAGCTCACCACGAGCGGGAAGTGAAAATGAGCAGTTCTTC	CASSPRAGSENEQFF
NA	TRBV7-7	TRBJ2-1	NA	TGTGCTAGCAGCCTCGGGAGCCCGGGGGATGAGCAGTTCTTC	CASSLGSPGDEQFF
NA	TRBV10-3	TRBJ2-5	once	TGTGCCATCAGTGAGAGGTACCAAGAGACCCAGTACTTC	CAISERYQETQYF
NA	TRBV6-1	TRBJ2-7	NA	TGTGCCAGCAGGAAACCAGGAGGTTTCTACGAGCAGTACTTC	CASRKPGGFYEQYF
NA	TRBV6-1	TRBJ1-2	NA	TGTGCCAGCAGGCCGGGGGAGGGGGACTCTTATGGCTACACCTTC	CASRPGEGDSYGYTF
NA	TRBV29-1	TRBJ2-7	NA	TGCAGCGTCGGGGACGGCAGGGATGGGTACTACGAGCAGTACTTC	CSVGDGRDGYYEQYF
NA	TRBV7-9	TRBJ1-2	few	TGTGCCAGCAGCCCCCTACCACAGTATGGCTACACCTTC	CASSPLPQYGYTF
NA	TRBV7-2	TRBJ1-4	NA	TGTGCCAGCAGCTTCAAAGTGAATGAAAAACTGTTTTTT	CASSFKVNEKLFF
NA	TRBV27	TRBJ2-3	NA	TGTGCCAGTCGATGGGGGCTCACAGATACGCAGTATTTT	CASRWGLTDTQYF
NA	TRBV6-5	TRBJ1-5	NA	TGTGCCAGCAGTTACTCTAGAGGAATTGGGCAGCCCCAGCATTTT	CASSYSRGIGQPQHF
NA	TRBV18	TRBJ1-5	NA	TGTGCCAGCTCACCACTGGACGGCAATCAGCCCCAGCATTTT	CASSPLDGNQPQHF
TRBD1	TRBV20-1	TRBJ2-4	NA	TGCAGTGCCGACAGGGGAAACATTCAGTACTTC	CSADRGNIQYF
NA	TRBV30	TRBJ2-3	NA	TGTGCCTGGAGATTCAGTCCCACAGATACGCAGTATTTT	CAWRFSPTDTQYF
TRBD2	TRBV18	TRBJ2-6	NA	TGTGCCAGCTCCCGGGGACTAGCGGGAGTCTCTGGGGCCAACGTCCTGACTTTC	CASSRGLAGVSGANVLTF
TRBD1	TRBV19	TRBJ1-5	NA	TGTGCAAGCACAGGGGGCGCATCATTCCATCAGCCCCAGCATTTT	CASTGGASFHQPQHF
NA	TRBV6-6	TRBJ1-2	NA	TGTGCCAGCACCACCAGGGATTTGAGTGGCTACACCTTC	CASTTRDLSGYTF
TRBD1	TRBV5-5	TRBJ2-7	NA	TGTGCCAGCAGCTTCGGGACAGGGGGCTTCGACGAGCAGTACTTC	CASSFGTGGFDEQYF
NA	TRBV5-4	TRBJ2-1	NA	TGTGCCAGCAGCAGGGCACAGCCTTTCGGGAGCTACAATGAGCAGTTCTTC	CASSRAQPFGSYNEQFF
NA	TRBV5-1	TRBJ1-1	NA	TGCGCCAGCAGCCCTTTCATCGGCATGAACACTGAAGCTTTCTTT	CASSPFIGMNTEAFF
NA	TRBV5-1	TRBJ2-2	NA	TGCGCCAGCAGCTTGGCGGGGACGAACACCGGGGAGCTGTTTTTT	CASSLAGTNTGELFF
NA	TRBV6-5	TRBJ1-1	NA	TGTGCCAGCAGCCGGGGACGGGTGAACACTGAAGCTTTCTTT	CASSRGRVNTEAFF
TRBD2	TRBV2	TRBJ2-3	NA	TGTGCCAGCAGGCTACTAGCGGGGATTCAAGATACGCAGTATTTT	CASRLLAGIQDTQYF
TRBD1	TRBV11-2	TRBJ1-2	NA	TGTGCCAGCAGCTTACAGAGGGGGCGAACGTACTATGGCTACACCTTC	CASSLQRGRTYYGYTF
TRBD2	TRBV4-1	TRBJ2-4	NA	TGCGCCAGCAGACAACTTCCGGGACTAGCGGGAGAAGTTAACATTCAGTACTTC	CASRQLPGLAGEVNIQYF
NA	TRBV6-1	TRBJ1-5	NA	TGTGCCAGCAGGTCAGACAGCGCCAGTCGGCCCCAGCATTTT	CASRSDSASRPQHF
NA	TRBV4-3	TRBJ1-1	NA	TGCGCCAGCAGCTTTCGCCGGCCGAACACTGAAGCTTTCTTT	CASSFRRPNTEAFF
NA	TRBV6-5	TRBJ1-1	NA	TGTGCCAGCAGTTACTTACGGAGCAGTAGGGCTTTCTTT	CASSYLRSSRAFF
NA	TRBV27	TRBJ1-2	NA	TGTGCCAGCAGGGAGGGAGCTAACTATGGCTACACCTTC	CASREGANYGYTF
NA	TRBV20-1	TRBJ2-5	NA	TGCAGTGCACTGTCGGGGACCCAGTACTTC	CSALSGTQYF
TRBD2	TRBV11-2	TRBJ2-1	NA	TGTGCCAGCAGCCGGACTTCCCCCTCAGCGGGGGGGAACAATGAGCAGTTCTTC	CASSRTSPSAGGNNEQFF
TRBD1	TRBV6-1	TRBJ1-4	NA	TGTGCCAGCAGTGAGATCCGGGACAGGGAATGGGAAAAACTGTTTTTT	CASSEIRDREWEKLFF
NA	TRBV2	TRBJ2-5	NA	TGTGCCAGCAGCGGATCCACTCAAGAGACCCAGTACTTC	CASSGSTQETQYF
NA	TRBV2	TRBJ2-7	NA	TGTGCCAGCAGTATACAGGGCTACGAGCAGTACTTC	CASSIQGYEQYF
NA	TRBV5-1	TRBJ1-4	NA	TGCGCCAGCAGCTTGTCAGGGGCAACTAATGAAAAACTGTTTTTT	CASSLSGATNEKLFF
NA	TRBV11-3	TRBJ2-7	once	TGTGCCAGCAGCTTTAGCGGCGAGCAGTACTTC	CASSFSGEQYF
NA	TRBV19	TRBJ1-1	NA	TGTGCCAGTAGTATGGGGGCAGGCTGGAACACTGAAGCTTTCTTT	CASSMGAGWNTEAFF
TRBD2	TRBV5-4	TRBJ2-7	NA	TGTGCCAGCAGCCCTCGGGGGGGCCACGGTTTCTACGAGCAGTACTTC	CASSPRGGHGFYEQYF
TRBD1	TRBV9	TRBJ1-2	NA	TGTGCCAGCTGGGACAGCGGTAGTGTCTATGGCTACACCTTC	CASWDSGSVYGYTF
NA	TRBV6-5	TRBJ1-2	once	TGTGCCAGCAGTGAACACTATGGCTACACCTTC	CASSEHYGYTF
NA	TRBV27	TRBJ2-1	NA	TGTGCCAGCAGTTTAAACCGCTACAATGAGCAGTTCTTC	CASSLNRYNEQFF
NA	TRBV14	TRBJ1-6	NA	TGTGCCAGCAGCCAATTCGGGCGCGGAGATTCACCCCTCCACTTT	CASSQFGRGDSPLHF
NA	TRBV20-1	TRBJ2-1	NA	TGCAGTGCTAGCGTTCAGAATGAGCAGTTCTTC	CSASVQNEQFF
NA	TRBV18	TRBJ2-5	NA	TGTGCCAGCTCACCACTTCCAGGGAACGATGAGACCCAGTACTTC	CASSPLPGNDETQYF
NA	TRBV19	TRBJ1-4	once	TGTGCCAGTAGTACGGACGGTTACGCTAATGAAAAACTGTTTTTT	CASSTDGYANEKLFF
NA	TRBV5-1	TRBJ1-2	NA	TGCGCCAGCAGCTTGGACACGTATGGCTACACCTTC	CASSLDTYGYTF
NA	TRBV28	TRBJ2-7	NA	TGTGCCAGCAGATCCTCATACGAGCAGTACTTC	CASRSSYEQYF
TRBD1	TRBV27	TRBJ1-5	NA	TGTGCCACTACATGGGGCGGGGACAGCCCCCGAGATCAGCCCCAGCATTTT	CATTWGGDSPRDQPQHF
NA	TRBV6-1	TRBJ2-7	NA	TGTGCCAGCAGTGGAGACGGCTACGAGCAGTACTTC	CASSGDGYEQYF
NA	TRBV4-1	TRBJ1-2	NA	TGCGCCAGCAGCCTACGGCCGGGACGGACTAACTATGGCTACACCTTC	CASSLRPGRTNYGYTF
NA	TRBV6-1	TRBJ1-5	NA	TGTGCCAGCAGTGAAGCAGGGGGCAATCAGCCCCAGCATTTT	CASSEAGGNQPQHF
NA	TRBV19	TRBJ2-5	NA	TGTGCCAGTAGTATTTTGGGCCAAGAGACCCAGTACTTC	CASSILGQETQYF
TRBD1	TRBV18	TRBJ1-5	NA	TGTGCCAGCTCACCTGGACAGGCGAATCAGCCCCAGCATTTT	CASSPGQANQPQHF